Below are 4 T cell receptor beta chains sequenced from a single sample in a study of T cell repertoires in cytomegalovirus infection. TCRdb itself ran the reads through MiXCR, one entry per CDR3 protein. Of roughly 250,000 distinct CDR3 sequences detected, about 23% appear once; the ten largest clones hold 15% to 20%. The sequenced sample was CD8+ T cells from PBMCs. The receptors derive from a human donor in good health (CMV status not recorded). Some clones in this sample may be carry-over from other donors' samples.

The gene calls are TRBV7-8 and TRBJ2-3; D might be TRBD2 (6 bases). CDR1 and CDR2 (germline): SGHVS, FQNEAQ. CDR3 length: 18 residues. V was clipped by 1 base and J by 0 bases, with 17 bases between them. CDR3 DNA sequence: TGTGCCAGCAGCTTAGGGGGGGTAGAGAGAACTAGCACAGATACGCAGTATTTT. Translation gives CASSLGGVERTSTDTQYF.

This clonotype was picked up a small number of times. The rearrangement joins TRBV28 to TRBJ2-3; D not certain. The length of the CDR3 is 11 residues. The V end lost 8 bases, the J end lost 2 bases, and 5 bases lay between the germline ends. CDR1 and CDR2 (germline): MDHEN, SYDVKM. The CDR3 spells CASQNTDTQYF. Written as DNA, the CDR3 is TGTGCCAGCCAAAACACAGATACGCAGTATTTT.

This clonotype came up many times. J is TRBJ1-3 and V is TRBV7-9, with D unresolved. Germline V CDR1 and CDR2: SEHNR, FQNEAQ (reference sequence). V dropped 5 bases and J dropped 0 bases, with 5 bases sitting between them. This CDR3 has 13 residues. This CDR3 reads CASSDFSGNTIYF. The CDR3 nucleotides read TGTGCCAGCAGCGACTTCTCTGGAAACACCATATATTTT.

The chain recombines TRBV12-3 or TRBV12-4 with TRBJ2-5, with 8 bases lining up with TRBD2. Trimming took 6 bases from V and 2 from J; bases not matched to a gene: 11. The CDR3 covers 16 residues. The CDR3 nucleotides read TGTGCCAGCAGCCTCGGGGCGGGGGGCACACAAGAGACCCAGTACTTC. Translating it yields CASSLGAGGTQETQYF.